Each of the 8 T cell receptor delta chains below was sequenced from the same sample in a study of gamma-delta chains in newborns, infants, children. TCRdb re-called the reads with CATT. This sample carries thousands of delta-chain clones, 0.35% to 0.5% of them seen once, and the ten largest clones take 13% to 15%. The sample consisted of blood. Receptors originate from a child who was a newborn, infant or young child, either healthy, febrile or measles-vaccinated (not recorded which).

This clone is medium-sized (0.01 to 0.1%) within its sample. V and J are TRDV2 and TRDJ3; 7 positions match TRDD3. CDR3 length: 18 residues. The V gene's germline CDR1 is GEAIGNYY and CDR2 EKD. V lost 1 base, J lost 0 bases, and 5 bases stayed unmatched. Here the CDR3 reads CACDTLGANSWDTRQMFF. CDR3 DNA sequence: TGTGCCTGTGACACTCTGGGGGCCAACTCCTGGGACACCCGACAGATGTTTTTC.

Only a few counts were recorded for this clone. This likely traces to a read error, being one base from a far larger clone. The identical CDR3 is also encoded by other nucleotide sequences in the sample. The chain links TRDV2 to TRDJ3; 8 nucleotides match TRDD3. V lost 0 bases to trimming and J lost 0 bases; unmatched junction nucleotides: 12. The CDR3 length is 21 residues. The V gene's germline CDR1 is GEAIGNYY and CDR2 EKD. CDR3 nucleotide sequence: TGTGCCTGTGACACCGTAAGTACTGGGGGCCCGAGCTCCTGGGACACCCGACAGATGTTTTTC. The encoded protein is CACDTVSTGGPSSWDTRQMFF.

This clone was counted only a few times. A read error is possible here, since a much larger clone lies one base away. The V call is TRDV2, the J call TRDJ1, with 9 bases fitting TRDD3. V lost 6 bases and J lost 2; bases outside the gene matches: 21. CDR1 and CDR2 from the germline V gene are GEAIGNYY and EKD. The CDR3 runs 19 residues. This CDR3 is CACFTVPTRGILGTDKLIF. As DNA, the CDR3 is TGTGCCTGTTTCACAGTTCCTACTCGGGGGATACTGGGTACCGATAAACTCATCTTT.

This clone has only a few counts. A far larger clone is a single base away, which makes a read error likely. This CDR3 is also generated by other DNA sequences in the sample. The chain recombines TRDV2 with TRDJ3; TRDD3 aligns across 8 bases. Trimming cost V 1 base and J 4 bases; bases outside gene matches: 2. The germline CDR1 and CDR2 sequences are GEAIGNYY and EKD. CDR3 length: 16 amino acids. CDR3 DNA: TGTGCCTGTGACACTGGGGGATCTTGGGACACCCGACAGATGTTTTTC. Amino acids: CACDTGGSWDTRQMFF.

Comment on this clone: One base separates it from a far larger clone, so it is likely a read error. Other DNA sequences in this specimen translate into the identical CDR3. The rearrangement uses TRDV2 and TRDJ2; 13 positions match TRDD3. Per the germline V gene, CDR1 is GEAIGNYY and CDR2 is EKD. CDR3 length: 17 residues. Trimming cost V 7 bases and J 3 bases; bases outside gene matches: 10. CDR3: CACDLLGDTPMTAQLFF. The CDR3 DNA reads as TGTGCCTGCGACTTACTGGGGGATACGCCGATGACAGCACAACTCTTCTTT.

On this clone: A much larger clone differs by one base, so this may be a read error. The V call is TRDV2, the J call TRDJ3; 11 bases are a match to TRDD3. Germline V gives CDR1 GEAIGNYY, CDR2 EKD. The CDR3 sequence is 21 residues long. CDR3 sequence: CACDTVLGDILSSWGTRQMFF. CDR3 nucleotides: TGTGCCTGTGACACCGTACTGGGGGATATTTTGAGCTCCTGGGGCACCCGACAGATGTTTTTC.

The table lists this clone with a few counts. For this DNA, TCRdb reports the protein of a much larger clone, which diverges at residue 8, most likely from a read error; the protein presented here is translated directly from the DNA. V usage is TRDV2 and J usage is TRDJ3; TRDD3 aligns across 7 bases. The junction had 9 bases not matched to a gene; V was cut back by 2 bases and J by 0 bases. Germline V gene data show CDR1 as GEAIGNYY and CDR2 as EKD. The CDR3 covers 19 residues. The CDR3 DNA follows: TGTGCCTGTGACAAACTGGGGACGTCAAGCTCCTGGGACACCCGACAGATGTTTTTC. As protein: CACDKLGTSSSWDTRQMFF.

By share of the sample, this clone is medium-sized. In the same sample, other DNA sequences code for this CDR3. The rearrangement joins TRDV2 to TRDJ3; no clear D. V gave up 1 base and J gave up 0 bases, with 6 bases separating them. The CDR3 covers 16 residues. From germline, CDR1 is GEAIGNYY and CDR2 EKD. The CDR3 protein is CACDTVSSWDTRQMFF. Written as DNA, the CDR3 is TGTGCCTGTGACACGGTGAGCTCCTGGGACACCCGACAGATGTTTTTC.